The 10 T cell receptor beta chains reported below all come from one sample, sequenced in a study of technical replicates of blood from a handful of donors. Clones were sequenced by immunoSEQ multiplex PCR, and TCRdb holds only the in-frame ones, with some missing. The table includes fewer than 90,000 clones, 94% detected once. Sequenced material: T cells isolated from PBMCs. These receptors came from a human donor in good health.

The J gene is TRBJ2-7, the V gene TRBV9; TRBD2 is a possible D gene (6 bases). Germline CDR1 reads SGDLS; CDR2 reads YYNGEE. This CDR3 comprises 15 residues. V was cut by 0 bases and J by 5 bases, with 15 bases left in between. DNA for the CDR3: TGTGCCAGCAGCGTAGTTGGGGGACTGGGGCACGAGCAGTACTTC. This gives the protein CASSVVGGLGHEQYF.

The chain joins TRBV30 to TRBJ2-7; TRBD1 is a possible D gene (5 bases). The CDR3 covers 12 residues. The V end was cut by 4 bases, the J end by 5 bases, with 12 bases between. Germline assignment: CDR1 GTSNPN and CDR2 SVGIG (reference sequence). Here the CDR3 DNA reads TGTGCCTGGATAGGGCAGGGTAACGAGCAGTACTTC. Protein sequence: CAWIGQGNEQYF.

The J gene is TRBJ2-7, the V gene TRBV10-1, with 9 bases that match TRBD1. V was pared by 2 bases and J by 0 bases, with 11 bases of the junction left unmatched. Germline V lookup: CDR1 WNHNN, CDR2 SYGVQD (reference sequence). The CDR3 runs to 18 residues. CDR3 bases: TGCGCCAGCAGTGAGGAAGGACAGGGGTGGGGGAACTCCTACGAGCAGTACTTC. Its translation is CASSEEGQGWGNSYEQYF.

The chain's CDR3 is CASSLSRGQVYTF. The CDR3 nucleotides read TGTGCCAGCAGTTTGAGTCGGGGACAGGTCTACACCTTC. The chain recombines TRBV27 with TRBJ1-2, with 8 nucleotides matching TRBD1. The CDR3 totals 13 residues. After removal of 3 bases from V and 10 bases from J, the junction contained 7 bases not matched to a gene. Germline lookup yields CDR1 MNHEY and CDR2 SMNVEV (reference sequence).

The CDR3 nucleotides read TGCGCCAGCAGCTTGCAGGGATCGGGGGCAGATACGCAGTATTTT. Its translation: CASSLQGSGADTQYF. The rearrangement uses TRBV5-1 and TRBJ2-3; maybe TRBD2 (6 bases). This CDR3 has 15 amino acids. V was trimmed by 1 base and J by 4 bases, leaving 13 bases between them. Germline CDR1 and CDR2: SGHRS and YFSETQ.

The gene calls are TRBV28 and TRBJ1-1, with 10 bases that match TRBD1. Germline V gene data show CDR1 as MDHEN and CDR2 as SYDVKM. V shed 4 bases and J 6 bases; nucleotides not matched to a gene: 11. The CDR3 runs 16 residues. CDR3: CASSSRTGGGRAEAFF. The CDR3 DNA follows: TGTGCCAGCAGTTCCCGGACAGGGGGTGGTCGAGCTGAAGCTTTCTTT.

This clone was recorded once. CDR3 DNA: TGTGCCAGCAGCACGGGAGATACGCAGTATTTT. Translation: CASSTGDTQYF. The chain links TRBV7-9 to TRBJ2-3; unclear D gene. CDR1 and CDR2 (germline): SEHNR, FQNEAQ (reference sequence). CDR3 length: 11 residues. V gave up 5 bases and J gave up 5 bases, with 5 bases separating them.

This clone turned up a few times. The V and J genes are TRBV7-7 and TRBJ1-5, with D possibly TRBD1 on 5 matching bases. CDR3 length: 15 residues. Trimming took 4 bases from V and 4 from J, leaving 14 bases between them. Germline CDR1 reads SSHAT; CDR2 reads FNYEAQ (reference sequence). The CDR3 sequence is CASSSQGGENQPQHF. The CDR3, as DNA: TGTGCCAGCAGCTCCCAAGGAGGGGAGAATCAGCCCCAGCATTTT.

The V call is TRBV27, the J call TRBJ2-3, with D possibly being TRBD2 (6 bases). CDR3 length: 16 residues. Germline V lookup: CDR1 MNHEY, CDR2 SMNVEV (reference sequence). The V and J ends lost 4 bases and 0 bases respectively, with 14 bases between them. For the CDR3, the DNA is TGTGCCAGCAGTTCACGGGCGGGACTTAGCACAGATACGCAGTATTTT. This sequence encodes CASSSRAGLSTDTQYF.

The chain is built from TRBV14 and TRBJ1-5; D may be TRBD1 (5 bases). This CDR3 is built from 14 residues. CDR1 and CDR2 from the germline V gene are SGHDN and FVKESK. The V end lost 0 bases, the J end lost 3 bases, and 6 bases lay between the germline ends. CDR3 DNA: TGTGCCAGCAGCCAAGACAGGGTCAATCAGCCCCAGCATTTT. Translating it yields CASSQDRVNQPQHF.